The 3 T cell receptor beta chains below were found in one sample sequenced in a study of blood T cells in healthy people across ages. Next came a second PCR, run for roughly 6 to 11 cycles, which used a sample-barcoded 5' primer along with a J-beta primer mix. In TCRdb, the 5' RACE reads were re-called with MiXCR into one record per CDR3 protein. Of more than 1,400,000 distinct CDR3 sequences in the sample, roughly 40% were seen once. Specimen: blood. The receptors come from a woman in her late teens or twenties in good health.

CDR3 sequence reads: CASSLYRGTRGNEQFF. The CDR3 nucleotides are TGTGCCAGCAGTCTCTACCGGGGGACCCGCGGTAATGAGCAGTTCTTC. The chain combines TRBV12-3 or TRBV12-4 with TRBJ2-1, with D tentatively TRBD2 (6 bases). The V gene lost 5 bases and the J gene lost 7 bases, with 21 bases spanning the gap. The CDR3 sequence is 16 residues long.

The chain links TRBV27 to TRBJ2-7, with TRBD1 matching 9 bases. V lost 5 bases, J lost 7 bases, and 12 bases stayed unmatched. Germline CDR1 is MNHEY and CDR2 is SMNVEV (reference sequence). The CDR3 has 15 residues. The CDR3 DNA reads TGTGCCAGCAGTGGACAGGGGAGCGGGGACAATGAGCAGTACTTC. Residues: CASSGQGSGDNEQYF.

The rearrangement uses TRBV9 and TRBJ2-1; the match to TRBD2 covers 8 bases. This CDR3 has 15 residues. V was pared by 3 bases and J by 7 bases, with 9 bases of the junction left unmatched. Germline V gene lookup returns CDR1 SGDLS and CDR2 YYNGEE. The CDR3 region is CASSEGSGASNEQFF. The CDR3 DNA sequence: TGTGCCAGCAGCGAGGGTAGCGGGGCTTCAAATGAGCAGTTCTTC.